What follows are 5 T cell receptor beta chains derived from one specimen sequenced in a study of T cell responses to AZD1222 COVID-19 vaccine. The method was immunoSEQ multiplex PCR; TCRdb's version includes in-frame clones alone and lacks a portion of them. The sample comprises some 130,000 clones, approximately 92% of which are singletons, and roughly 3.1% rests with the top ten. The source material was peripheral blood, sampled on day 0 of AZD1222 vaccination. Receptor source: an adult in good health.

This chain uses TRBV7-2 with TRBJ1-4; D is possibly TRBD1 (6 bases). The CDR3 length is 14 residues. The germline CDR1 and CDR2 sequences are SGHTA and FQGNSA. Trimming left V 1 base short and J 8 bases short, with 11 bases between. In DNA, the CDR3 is TGTGCCAGCAGCTTAGGGGCAGGGGCCGAAAAACTGTTTTTT. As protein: CASSLGAGAEKLFF.

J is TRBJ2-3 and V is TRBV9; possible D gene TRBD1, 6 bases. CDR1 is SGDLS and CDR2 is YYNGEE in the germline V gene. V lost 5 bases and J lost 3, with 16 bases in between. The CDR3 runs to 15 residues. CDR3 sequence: CASRKRTDTTDTQYF. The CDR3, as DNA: TGTGCCAGCAGGAAAAGGACAGATACTACAGATACGCAGTATTTT.

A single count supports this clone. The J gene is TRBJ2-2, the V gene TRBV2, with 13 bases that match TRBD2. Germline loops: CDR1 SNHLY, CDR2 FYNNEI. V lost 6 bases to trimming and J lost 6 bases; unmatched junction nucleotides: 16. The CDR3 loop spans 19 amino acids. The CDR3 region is CASRRDRATSGRAAGELFF. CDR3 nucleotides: TGTGCCAGCAGACGGGACAGGGCCACTAGCGGGAGGGCCGCCGGGGAGCTGTTTTTT.

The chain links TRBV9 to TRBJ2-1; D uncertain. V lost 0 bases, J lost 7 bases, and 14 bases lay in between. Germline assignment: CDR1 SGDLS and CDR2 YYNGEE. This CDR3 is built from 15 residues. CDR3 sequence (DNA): TGTGCCAGCAGCGTAGACGTGTTTGACGGGAATGAGCAGTTCTTC. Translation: CASSVDVFDGNEQFF.

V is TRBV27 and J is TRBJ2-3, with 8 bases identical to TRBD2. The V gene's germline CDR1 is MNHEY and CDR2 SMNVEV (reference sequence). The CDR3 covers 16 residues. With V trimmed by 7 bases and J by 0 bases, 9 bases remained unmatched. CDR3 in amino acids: CASIPWGGGSTDTQYF. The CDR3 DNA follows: TGTGCCAGCATCCCATGGGGCGGGGGGAGCACAGATACGCAGTATTTT.